This T cell receptor (beta chain) is from a study of blood T cell repertoires in COVID-19. Original methodology: Researchers report that nucleated cell counts were estimated from reference gene primer amplification. Method: immunoSEQ multiplex PCR; TCRdb's copy keeps in-frame clones and lacks some. The DNA was the basis for D and trimming; V, J and clone size are from that table. The sample lists tens of thousands of clones; 75% to 90% were seen once. Deletions cut 1 base from V and 4 bases from J, with 10 bases between. Germline loops: CDR1 SGHTA, CDR2 FQGNSA. The CDR3 runs to 14 residues. The sample consisted of peripheral blood. The J gene is TRBJ2-5, the V gene TRBV7-2, with D possibly TRBD2 on 5 matching bases. This TCR derives from a man aged 60 to 69 with active COVID-19. Here the CDR3 reads CASSLGGGRETQYF. CDR3 DNA sequence: TGTGCCAGCAGCTTAGGGGGTGGGAGAGAGACCCAGTACTTC.